Shown below are 6 T cell receptor beta chains from a single sample sequenced in a study of CD8 T cells in Susac syndrome. Random-hexamer reverse transcription was applied to roughly 0.5 to 1 ug RNA. Each CDR3 protein is one row after TCRdb ran MiXCR on the immunoSEQ multiplex PCR reads. The sample lists roughly 140,000 distinct CDR3 sequences, around 95% occurring once. The sequenced material came from CD4+ T cells from PBMCs. The origin of the receptors is a human donor with Susac syndrome.

The gene calls are TRBV7-2 and TRBJ2-1; 11 nucleotides align to TRBD1. Germline loops: CDR1 SGHTA, CDR2 FQGNSA. This CDR3 region has 14 residues. J lost 9 bases, V lost 5 bases, and 6 bases had no gene match. CDR3 nucleotides: TGTGCCAGCAGCACCCGGACAGGGGGCAGTGAGCAGTTCTTC. The encoded protein is CASSTRTGGSEQFF.

The chain links TRBV5-1 to TRBJ2-5, with TRBD1 as a possible D gene (5 bases). Germline-derived CDR1 and CDR2 are SGHRS and YFSETQ. Trimming pared 1 base from V and 4 bases from J, leaving 11 bases between. The CDR3 runs 14 residues. This chain's CDR3 is CASSLSRVGETQYF. The CDR3 DNA is TGCGCCAGCAGCTTGTCCAGGGTCGGAGAGACCCAGTACTTC.

This chain uses TRBV6-1 with TRBJ2-1; D gene unclear. The CDR3 contains 12 residues. CDR1 is MNHNS, CDR2 SASEGT, per germline. Trimming left V 9 bases short and J 7 bases short, with 13 bases between. CDR3 protein: CASRVVTNEQFF. The CDR3 nucleotides read TGTGCCAGTAGAGTGGTAACGAATGAGCAGTTCTTC.

This chain connects TRBV5-1 to TRBJ2-3; 12 nucleotides match TRBD2. The CDR3 is 15 residues long. From germline, CDR1 is SGHRS and CDR2 YFSETQ. Trimming cost V 2 bases and J 4 bases; bases outside gene matches: 2. The CDR3 spells CASSFTSGGSDTQYF. CDR3 in DNA: TGCGCCAGCAGCTTCACTAGCGGGGGGTCAGATACGCAGTATTTT.

This clonotype is a singleton in its sample. The V call is TRBV2, the J call TRBJ1-4; D unresolved. The CDR3 consists of 15 residues. Looked up from germline, CDR1 is SNHLY and CDR2 is FYNNEI. Trimming cost V 3 bases and J 2 bases, with 10 bases left between them. The DNA of the CDR3 is TGTGCCAGCAGTGATTCCCTTTGGACTAATGAAAAACTGTTTTTT. Translated: CASSDSLWTNEKLFF. The full variable domain, rest sourced from reference TRBV2 and TRBJ1-4, is EPEVTQTPSHQVTQMGQEVILRCVPISNHLYFYWYRQILGQKVEFLVSFYNNEISEKSEIFDDQFSVERPDGSNFTLKIRSTKLEDSAMYFCASSDSLWTNEKLFFGSGTQLSVL.

A single count supports this clonotype. The genes are TRBV4-1 and TRBJ1-4; D may be TRBD1 (5 bases). The germline V and J ends were trimmed by 8 bases and 5 bases, with 12 bases remaining between them. Germline lookup yields CDR1 MGHRA and CDR2 YSYEKL. The CDR3 runs to 13 residues. CDR3 residues: CASGTGANEKLFF. CDR3 DNA sequence: TGCGCCAGCGGAACCGGGGCGAATGAAAAACTGTTTTTT.